This T cell receptor beta chain was captured in a study of Graves' ophthalmopathy and Graves' hyperthyroidism. Notes on the study in general: Blood shared most expanded thyroid clonotypes above 0.001 frequency. Ophthalmopathy progression cases were predicted by the model with roughly 68% sensitivity and roughly 72% specificity.

RNA transcripts were the source from which TCR beta CDR3 regions were amplified. HTBI primers were employed in first-round RT-PCR, then a second-round multiplex PCR followed. TCRdb re-analysed the multiplex PCR reads in MiXCR, keeping a single row per CDR3 protein. The sample has 600,000 to 650,000 distinct CDR3 sequences; about 24% are singletons. The CDR3 consists of 17 residues. Trimming took 0 bases from V and 3 from J, leaving 17 bases between them. Germline CDR1 MDHEN, CDR2 SYDVKM. This clonotype was detected ten times or more. Its antigen remains unidentified. Newly diagnosed hyperthyroidism donors, aged 18 to 65, duration under 2 months. Diagnostic conclusions were grounded in clinical symptoms, serum thyroxine, TRAb, thyroid ultrasound and orbital computed tomography.

J is TRBJ1-1 and V is TRBV28, with D hard to call. The TCR originated in a young woman with stable Graves' hyperthyroidism. Some clones in this sample may be carry-over from other donors' samples. Sequencing used peripheral blood. The CDR3 region is CASSLWSGAGRYTEAFF. CDR3 nucleotide sequence: TGTGCCAGCAGTTTATGGAGTGGCGCAGGTAGGTACACTGAAGCTTTCTTT.